These 22 T cell receptor beta chains were all obtained from the same sample, sequenced in a study of shared clonotypes between healthy human individuals (dated by TCRdb to 2018 to 2020). The library came from the immunoSEQ multiplex PCR assay. TCRdb provides this immuneACCESS table in a form limited to in-frame rearrangements. Some clones are lacking; in checked studies, under half of them reflect an unresolved V gene, and why the rest are absent is not known. The sample table holds about 2.1 million clones, of which about 92% were seen once. The ten largest clones capture around 1.7% of the sample. CD8 naive samples were obtained by positive selection for CCR7 among CD45RO-negative cells, yielding a CD45RA+CCR7+ population from which TemRA cells were excluded. Sequenced sample: naive CD8+ T cells from PBMCs. The cell subset or site label, read with the paper, signifies: CD45RA+CCR7+. The receptor source for this set is a young man in good health. Some clones in this sample may be carry-over from other donors' samples.

V gene TRBV4-1 combines with J gene TRBJ1-2; D gene uncertain. The CDR3 consists of 15 residues. V was trimmed by 2 bases and J by 0 bases, leaving 10 bases between them. Per germline, CDR1 MGHRA and CDR2 YSYEKL. In nucleotides, the CDR3 is TGCGCCAGCAGCCAACCAGTCGTCGCTAACTATGGCTACACCTTC. This sequence encodes CASSQPVVANYGYTF.

This rearrangement joins TRBV27 to TRBJ2-1; possibly TRBD1 for D (5 bases). Germline lookup yields CDR1 MNHEY and CDR2 SMNVEV (reference sequence). V was clipped by 2 bases and J by 6 bases, with 14 bases between them. CDR3 length: 15 residues. CDR3 sequence (DNA): TGTGCCAGCAGTTTAGCAGGGCCTTACTCCAATGAGCAGTTCTTC. It yields the protein CASSLAGPYSNEQFF.

This chain joins TRBV27 and TRBJ2-7; D gene unclear. Trimming left V 1 base short and J 4 bases short, with 14 bases between. This CDR3 has 15 amino acids. Germline assignment: CDR1 MNHEY and CDR2 SMNVEV (reference sequence). CDR3 loop: CASSLLGELGYEQYF. DNA for the CDR3: TGTGCCAGCAGTTTATTAGGAGAGCTAGGATACGAGCAGTACTTC.

The V gene is TRBV9, the J gene TRBJ2-7; D is unresolved. CDR3 length: 13 residues. Trimming pared 5 bases from V and 2 bases from J, leaving 11 bases between. In germline, CDR1 is SGDLS, CDR2 YYNGEE. As DNA, the CDR3 is TGTGCCAGCAGTATAGGACCCACCTACGAGCAGTACTTC. Translation: CASSIGPTYEQYF.

The chain carries TRBV27 and TRBJ2-7, with D maybe TRBD1 (6 bases). Trimming stripped 4 bases from V and 1 base from J, with 17 bases between. Germline CDR1 MNHEY, CDR2 SMNVEV (reference sequence). This CDR3 spans 16 amino acids. The CDR3 coding sequence is TGTGCCAGCAGTTCCGTCTGGACAGAACCATCCTACGAGCAGTACTTC. Translation: CASSSVWTEPSYEQYF.

A note on this clone: This specimen includes other DNA sequences encoding the same CDR3. This sequence joins TRBV9 and TRBJ2-3; D remains unclear. V was shortened by 0 bases and J by 2 bases, with 7 bases between the two germline ends. The CDR3 covers 14 residues. Germline CDR1 SGDLS, CDR2 YYNGEE. As DNA, the CDR3 is TGTGCCAGCAGCGTAGTGGGCAACACAGATACGCAGTATTTT. Protein product: CASSVVGNTDTQYF.

The rearrangement links TRBV6-5 to TRBJ2-3; D remains ambiguous. CDR1 MNHEY and CDR2 SVGAGI come from the germline V gene. Trimming pared 6 bases from V and 6 bases from J, leaving 13 bases between. This CDR3 has 13 amino acids. CDR3 coding DNA: TGTGCCAGCAGCCCTCTTAGCTTGGATACGCAGTATTTT. It encodes CASSPLSLDTQYF.

This sequence joins TRBV7-2 and TRBJ2-7; 7 bases agree with TRBD1. CDR3 length: 16 residues. From germline, CDR1 is SGHTA and CDR2 FQGNSA. J gave up 0 bases and V 2 bases, and 7 bases lay outside the gene matches. CDR3 residues: CASSLRHGTASYEQYF. CDR3 nucleotides: TGTGCCAGCAGCTTACGCCACGGGACAGCCTCCTACGAGCAGTACTTC.

This clone has a handful of counts. The sample carries other DNA sequences with the same CDR3. The chain uses TRBV29-1 and TRBJ1-5; 9 nucleotides match TRBD1. CDR1 SQVTM and CDR2 ANQGSEA come from the germline V gene. The CDR3 runs to 13 residues. V dropped 6 bases and J dropped 4; count of bases not matched to a gene: 4. CDR3 nucleotides: TGCAGCGTCCCCGGACAGGGGAATCAGCCCCAGCATTTT. Amino acid sequence: CSVPGQGNQPQHF. The full variable domain, completed using reference TRBV29-1 and TRBJ1-5, is SAVISQKPSRDICQRGTSLTIQCQVDSQVTMMFWYRQQPGQSLTLIATANQGSEATYESGFVIDKFPISRPNLTFSTLTVSNMSPEDSSIYLCSVPGQGNQPQHFGDGTRLSIL.

This chain links TRBV7-9 with TRBJ2-2, with 7 bases fitting TRBD2. Unmatched junction bases numbered 9, after V lost 3 bases and J lost 2 bases. Germline V gives CDR1 SEHNR, CDR2 FQNEAQ (reference sequence). CDR3 length: 17 amino acids. In nucleotides, the CDR3 is TGTGCCAGCAGCTTCTTGGTAGGCGGGAGCAACACCGGGGAGCTGTTTTTT. Amino acid sequence: CASSFLVGGSNTGELFF.

Concerning this clone itself: Within the sample, other DNA sequences also encode this same CDR3. The rearrangement links TRBV11-2 to TRBJ2-1; the D call may be TRBD1 or TRBD2 (5 bases each). The germline CDR1 and CDR2 sequences are SGHAT and FQNNGV. The CDR3 is made up of 15 amino acids. V lost 1 base, J lost 0 bases, and 7 bases lay in between. Written as DNA, the CDR3 is TGTGCCAGCAGCTTAGGGGGGAGCTCCTACAATGAGCAGTTCTTC. It codes for CASSLGGSSYNEQFF.

This rearrangement joins TRBV7-3 to TRBJ2-5; D is possibly TRBD1 (7 bases). V lost 5 bases and J lost 1, with 14 bases in between. CDR3 length: 15 amino acids. Germline CDR1 is SGHTA and CDR2 is FQGTGA. The CDR3 is CASSLGGQTQETQYF. The DNA of the CDR3 is TGTGCCAGCAGCCTCGGGGGACAGACCCAAGAGACCCAGTACTTC.

The V call is TRBV7-9, the J call TRBJ2-1; 8 bases fit TRBD1. CDR3 length: 17 residues. V lost 1 base and J lost 5; bases outside the gene matches: 10. Germline V gene lookup returns CDR1 SEHNR and CDR2 FQNEAQ (reference sequence). The CDR3 is CASSLETLTGGNNEQFF. CDR3 coding DNA: TGTGCCAGCAGCTTAGAAACATTAACAGGGGGTAACAATGAGCAGTTCTTC.

This clone was picked up one time. The V gene is TRBV2, the J gene TRBJ2-7, with TRBD1 matching over 8 bases. Germline trimming cut 5 bases from V and 2 bases from J; bases unmatched to any gene: 8. Germline V CDR1 and CDR2: SNHLY, FYNNEI. CDR3 length equals 15 residues. The CDR3 DNA is TGTGCCAGCAGTTCTTACTGGGGACAGGCCTACGAGCAGTACTTC. Residues: CASSSYWGQAYEQYF.

The chain uses TRBV7-2 and TRBJ2-1; 9 bases match TRBD2. This CDR3 spans 16 amino acids. The V segment lost 4 bases and the J segment 4 bases; nucleotides outside the gene matches: 8. Germline CDR1 reads SGHTA; CDR2 reads FQGNSA. The CDR3 coding sequence is TGTGCCAGCAGCTCGTTAGCGGGAGCGCGATACAATGAGCAGTTCTTC. Translation: CASSSLAGARYNEQFF.

This rearrangement joins TRBV4-3 to TRBJ2-6, with D uncertain. This CDR3 has 14 amino acids. V was cut by 2 bases and J by 1 base, with 3 bases left in between. Germline V gene sequence: CDR1 LGHNA, CDR2 YSLEER. CDR3 coding DNA: TGCGCCAGCAGCCAACTGTCTGGGGCCAACGTCCTGACTTTC. Translated, it gives CASSQLSGANVLTF.

The chain couples TRBV2 to TRBJ2-1, with no clear D. In germline, CDR1 is SNHLY, CDR2 FYNNEI. V lost 7 bases to trimming and J lost 0 bases, with 13 bases between them. The CDR3 contains 15 residues. The CDR3 is CASIKGSISYNEQFF. The CDR3 DNA follows: TGTGCCAGCATCAAAGGTAGCATCTCCTACAATGAGCAGTTCTTC.

As for this clone: Other DNA sequences of this sample code for an identical CDR3. The CDR3 DNA is TGTGCCAGCAGCATCCGGGCCCCAGGGGAAAAACTGTTTTTT. Amino acid sequence: CASSIRAPGEKLFF. The J gene is TRBJ1-4, the V gene TRBV27, with D possibly being TRBD1 (5 bases). Germline CDR1 is MNHEY and CDR2 is SMNVEV (reference sequence). The ends were cut back, 6 bases at V and 8 bases at J, with 16 bases in the middle. This CDR3 spans 14 amino acids.

The rearrangement joins TRBV7-9 to TRBJ2-7; D might be TRBD1 (6 bases). The CDR3 is 17 amino acids. Trimming took 4 bases from V and 2 from J, leaving 21 bases between them. Germline loops: CDR1 SEHNR, CDR2 FQNEAQ (reference sequence). The CDR3 here is CASSSGYGTPIPYEQYF. CDR3 bases: TGTGCCAGCAGCTCTGGCTACGGGACACCGATCCCCTACGAGCAGTACTTC.

The rearrangement links TRBV27 to TRBJ1-1; a possible D gene is TRBD1 (5 bases). The V gene lost 6 bases and the J gene lost 4 bases, with 18 bases spanning the gap. The germline V gene encodes CDR1 MNHEY and CDR2 SMNVEV (reference sequence). The CDR3 length is 15 residues. Here the CDR3 DNA reads TGTGCCAGCAGCCGATGGGGGGATCCGGGCACTGAAGCTTTCTTT. It yields the protein CASSRWGDPGTEAFF.

The chain recombines TRBV7-3 with TRBJ1-3; possibly TRBD1 for D (5 bases). The CDR3 runs 22 residues. Germline V gives CDR1 SGHTA, CDR2 FQGTGA. V was trimmed by 2 bases and J by 4 bases, leaving 33 bases between them. The CDR3 region has the DNA TGTGCCAGCAGCTTACAATCGAATATCCCGGAGTGGTCTTCGGGGCGGGGAAACACCATATATTTT. It encodes CASSLQSNIPEWSSGRGNTIYF. The variable domain in full, with the rest retrieved from reference TRBV7-3 and TRBJ1-3, is GAGVSQTPSNKVTEKGKYVELRCDPISGHTALYWYRQSLGQGPEFLIYFQGTGAADDSGLPNDRFFAVRPEGSVSTLKIQRTERGDSAVYLCASSLQSNIPEWSSGRGNTIYFGEGSWLTVV.

J is TRBJ2-1 and V is TRBV7-3; 10 bases match TRBD2. With V trimmed by 1 base and J by 3 bases, 9 bases remained unmatched. This CDR3 has 18 residues. Germline V gene data show CDR1 as SGHTA and CDR2 as FQGTGA. CDR3 bases: TGTGCCAGCAGCTTAAATGCGCCAGCGGGAGGGGTCTACAATGAGCAGTTCTTC. This gives the protein CASSLNAPAGGVYNEQFF.